The rows below give T cell receptor beta chains drawn from one sample of a study of T cell responses to AZD1222 COVID-19 vaccine. The data were produced by immunoSEQ multiplex PCR, yet TCRdb's version contains in-frame clones alone and is incomplete. The top ten clones hold just under 7.5% of a sample with 75,000 to 100,000 clones, more than 85% of them seen once. The sequences come from peripheral blood, collected on day 0 of AZD1222 vaccination. These receptors came from an adult in good health. The CDR3 runs from the conserved cysteine through the conserved F or W. A D gene is named only where the DNA matches it firmly. The size entry is marked missing in some rows and otherwise reads once, few, many or a size class.

abundance	d_gene	j_gene	v_gene	CDR3aa	CDR3nt
few	NA	TRBJ1-5	TRBV7-3	CASSPTLDRGGNQPQHF	TGTGCCAGCAGCCCTACCCTAGATAGGGGTGGCAATCAGCCCCAGCATTTT
NA	NA	TRBJ2-1	TRBV27	CASSLTETYNEQFF	TGTGCCAGCAGTCTGACAGAAACCTACAATGAGCAGTTCTTC
NA	NA	TRBJ2-3	TRBV9	CASGQTSTDTQYF	TGTGCCAGCGGACAGACCAGCACAGATACGCAGTATTTT
NA	TRBD1	TRBJ1-6	TRBV6-2/TRBV6-3	CASSSPTDRVSNSPLHF	TGTGCCAGCAGTTCACCAACGGACAGGGTGTCTAATTCACCCCTCCACTTT
NA	TRBD1	TRBJ2-7	TRBV25-1	CASSADREQQYF	TGTGCCAGCAGTGCGGACAGGGAGCAGCAGTACTTC
NA	NA	TRBJ2-7	TRBV18	CASSPTSANSYEQYF	TGTGCCAGCTCACCAACCAGCGCGAACTCCTACGAGCAGTACTTC
NA	NA	TRBJ2-7	TRBV7-3	CASSLSGVRTYEQYF	TGTGCCAGCAGCTTAAGCGGGGTACGAACCTACGAGCAGTACTTC
NA	TRBD2	TRBJ2-1	TRBV28	CASSQASGSSYNEQFF	TGTGCCAGCAGTCAGGCTAGCGGGAGTTCCTACAATGAGCAGTTCTTC
NA	NA	TRBJ2-2	TRBV18	CASSPRGANTGELFF	TGTGCCAGCTCACCAAGGGGGGCGAACACCGGGGAGCTGTTTTTT
once	NA	TRBJ1-1	TRBV2	CASSPQEGMNTEAFF	TGTGCCAGCAGTCCCCAAGAGGGTATGAACACTGAAGCTTTCTTT
NA	NA	TRBJ1-2	TRBV28	CASSTIPHSDLTGYTF	TGTGCCAGCAGTACTATACCCCACTCAGATCTTACCGGCTACACCTTC
NA	NA	TRBJ1-2	TRBV6-1	CASSEALRDVGDYTF	TGTGCCAGCAGTGAAGCGCTTCGGGACGTAGGAGACTACACCTTC
NA	NA	TRBJ1-1	TRBV4-1	CASSQADSYSEAFF	TGCGCCAGCAGCCAAGCTGACAGCTATTCTGAAGCTTTCTTT
NA	NA	TRBJ1-5	TRBV7-6	CASSLSSARGQPQHF	TGTGCCAGCAGCTTATCCTCGGCCAGAGGTCAGCCCCAGCATTTT
NA	NA	TRBJ1-4	TRBV14	CASSLGPYEKLFF	TGTGCCAGCAGCCTGGGACCTTATGAAAAACTGTTTTTT
once	NA	TRBJ1-1	TRBV20-1	CSASVPGTEAFF	TGCAGTGCTAGTGTTCCGGGCACTGAAGCTTTCTTT
once	TRBD2	TRBJ2-3	TRBV7-3	CASSLDAGGVFDTQYF	TGTGCCAGCAGCCTAGATGCGGGGGGTGTGTTTGATACGCAGTATTTT
NA	NA	TRBJ2-3	TRBV7-9	CASSWGGTDTQYF	TGTGCCAGCAGCTGGGGGGGCACAGATACGCAGTATTTT
NA	NA	TRBJ1-1	TRBV7-3	CASASGVNTEAFF	TGTGCCAGCGCCTCAGGGGTGAACACTGAAGCTTTCTTT
once	NA	TRBJ1-1	TRBV9	CASSALGGDTEAFF	TGTGCCAGCAGCGCCCTTGGGGGGGACACTGAAGCTTTCTTT
NA	TRBD1	TRBJ1-1	TRBV20-1	CSASGTGAAEAFF	TGCAGTGCTAGTGGGACAGGGGCCGCTGAAGCTTTCTTT
NA	NA	TRBJ1-2	TRBV5-4	CASSLRSRAQYGYTF	TGTGCCAGCAGCCTCCGATCCCGGGCCCAATATGGCTACACCTTC
NA	NA	TRBJ2-1	TRBV3-1/TRBV3-2	CASSPSGSHNEQFF	TGTGCCAGCAGCCCAAGTGGGTCTCACAATGAGCAGTTCTTC
NA	NA	TRBJ2-7	TRBV7-2	CASSLSSTVTYEQYF	TGTGCCAGCAGCCTCAGCTCGACGGTGACCTACGAGCAGTACTTC
few	TRBD2	TRBJ2-1	TRBV28	CASRSRREGFNEQFF	TGTGCCAGCAGATCCCGGCGGGAGGGCTTCAATGAGCAGTTCTTC
NA	TRBD1	TRBJ1-1	TRBV27	CASSSSLGTVNTEAFF	TGTGCCAGCAGTTCCTCTCTCGGGACAGTGAACACTGAAGCTTTCTTT
NA	NA	TRBJ1-5	TRBV2	CASSDGPYSNQPQHF	TGTGCCAGCAGTGATGGGCCATATAGCAATCAGCCCCAGCATTTT
NA	NA	TRBJ2-7	TRBV7-2	CASSLASLGAQYF	TGTGCCAGCAGCTTAGCCAGCCTAGGGGCGCAGTACTTC
NA	NA	TRBJ1-5	TRBV6-2/TRBV6-3	CASSYVWQGAQPQHF	TGTGCCAGCAGTTACGTTTGGCAGGGAGCTCAGCCCCAGCATTTT
NA	TRBD2	TRBJ2-3	TRBV6-1	CASSELAGGPDTQYF	TGTGCCAGCAGTGAACTAGCGGGGGGGCCAGATACGCAGTATTTT
once	NA	TRBJ2-5	TRBV2	CASNFGGQETQYF	TGTGCCAGCAATTTTGGCGGCCAAGAGACCCAGTACTTC
NA	NA	TRBJ1-1	TRBV6-5	CASSYSREGYEAFF	TGTGCCAGCAGTTACTCCAGGGAAGGATACGAAGCTTTCTTT
once	NA	TRBJ2-3	TRBV18	CASSPPSADTQYF	TGTGCCAGCTCACCACCGAGCGCAGATACGCAGTATTTT